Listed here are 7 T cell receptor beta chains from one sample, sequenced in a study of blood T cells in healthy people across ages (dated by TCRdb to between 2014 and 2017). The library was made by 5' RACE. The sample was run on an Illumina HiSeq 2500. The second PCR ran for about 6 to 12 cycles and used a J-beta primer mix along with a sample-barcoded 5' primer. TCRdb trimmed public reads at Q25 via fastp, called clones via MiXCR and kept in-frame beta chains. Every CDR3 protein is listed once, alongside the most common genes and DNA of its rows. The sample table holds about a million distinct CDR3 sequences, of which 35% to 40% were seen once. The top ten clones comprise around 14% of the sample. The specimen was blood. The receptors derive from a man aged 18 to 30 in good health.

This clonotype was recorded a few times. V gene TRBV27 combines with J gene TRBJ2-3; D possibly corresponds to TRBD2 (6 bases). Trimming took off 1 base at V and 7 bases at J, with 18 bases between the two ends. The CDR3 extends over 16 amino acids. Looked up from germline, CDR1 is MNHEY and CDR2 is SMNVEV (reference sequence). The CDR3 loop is CASSLWRDADIYTQYF. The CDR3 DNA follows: TGTGCCAGCAGTTTATGGCGGGACGCAGACATTTATACGCAGTATTTT.

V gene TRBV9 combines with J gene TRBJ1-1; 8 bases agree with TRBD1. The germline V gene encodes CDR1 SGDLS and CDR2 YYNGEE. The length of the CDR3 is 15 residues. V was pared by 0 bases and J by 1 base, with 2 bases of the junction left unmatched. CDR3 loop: CASSVEGTGNTEAFF. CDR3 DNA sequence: TGTGCCAGCAGCGTAGAAGGGACAGGGAACACTGAAGCTTTCTTT.

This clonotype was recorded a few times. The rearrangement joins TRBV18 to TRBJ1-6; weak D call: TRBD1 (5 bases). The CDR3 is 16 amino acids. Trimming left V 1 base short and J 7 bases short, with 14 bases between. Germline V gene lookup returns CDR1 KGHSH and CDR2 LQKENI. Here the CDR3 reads CASSPQLTETNSPLHF. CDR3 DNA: TGTGCCAGCTCACCACAGCTGACAGAGACCAATTCACCCCTCCACTTT.

In DNA form, the CDR3 reads TGTGCCAGCAGTCCTAGGTGGCGGGGAGAGCAGTACTTC. This translates into CASSPRWRGEQYF. V and J are TRBV6-2 or TRBV6-3 and TRBJ2-4, with a weak D call TRBD2 (6 bases). Trimming stripped 5 bases from V and 13 bases from J, with 18 bases between. The CDR3 has 13 amino acids. Germline values: CDR1 MNHEY, CDR2 SVGEGT.

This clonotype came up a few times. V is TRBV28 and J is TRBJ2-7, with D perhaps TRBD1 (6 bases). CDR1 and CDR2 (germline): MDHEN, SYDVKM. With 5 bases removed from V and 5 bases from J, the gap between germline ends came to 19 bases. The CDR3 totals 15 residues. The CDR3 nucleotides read TGTGCCAGCAGTCCAAGACAGGAGTTGTCCCACGAGCAGTACTTC. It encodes CASSPRQELSHEQYF. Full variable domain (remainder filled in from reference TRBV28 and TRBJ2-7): DVKVTQSSRYLVKRTGEKVFLECVQDMDHENMFWYRQDPGLGLRLIYFSYDVKMKEKGDIPEGYSVSREKKERFSLILESASTNQTSMYLCASSPRQELSHEQYFGPGTRLTVT.

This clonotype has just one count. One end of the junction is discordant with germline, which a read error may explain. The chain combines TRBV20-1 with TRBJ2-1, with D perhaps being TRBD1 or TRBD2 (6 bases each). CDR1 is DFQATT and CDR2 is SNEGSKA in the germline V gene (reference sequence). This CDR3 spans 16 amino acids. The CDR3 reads CSVRDLGGMHYNEQFF. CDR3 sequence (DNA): TGCAGTGTTAGAGATCTAGGGGGGATGCATTACAATGAGCAGTTCTTC.

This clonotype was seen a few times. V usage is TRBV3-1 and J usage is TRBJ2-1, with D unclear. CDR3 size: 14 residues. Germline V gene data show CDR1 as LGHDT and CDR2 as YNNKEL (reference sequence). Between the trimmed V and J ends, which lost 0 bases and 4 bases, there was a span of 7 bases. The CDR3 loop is CASSQDYKYNEQFF. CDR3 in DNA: TGTGCCAGCAGCCAAGATTACAAGTACAATGAGCAGTTCTTC.